Below, 13 T cell receptor beta chains from the same sample are listed, as sequenced in a study of tumor and adjacent non-tumor tissue in lung cancer. The library came from three nested PCR rounds adapted from ARM-PCR protocols. MiXCR, applied by TCRdb to the multiplex PCR reads, yields one record per CDR3 protein. Among around 140,000 distinct CDR3 sequences listed, about 71% were seen once. RNA was extracted from bulk tissue without any cell sorting. The material sequenced was lung tumor tissue. These receptors were taken from a man in his fifties or sixties with small cell lung cancer.

With respect to this clonotype: Germline and junction disagree at one end, which may indicate a read error. J is TRBJ2-1 and V is TRBV11-2; possibly TRBD2 for D (5 bases). There are 16 residues in the CDR3. Germline V gives CDR1 SGHAT, CDR2 FQNNGV. This chain's CDR3 is CASSLEASRSFYEQFF. CDR3 coding DNA: TGTGCCAGCAGCTTAGAGGCTAGCAGGTCCTTCTATGAGCAATTCTTC.

The chain recombines TRBV15 with TRBJ1-3; D is undetermined. With 0 bases removed from V and 2 bases from J, the gap between germline ends came to 8 bases. The CDR3 covers 15 residues. Germline V CDR1 and CDR2: LNHNV, YYDKDF (reference sequence). CDR3 protein: CATSRDGGPGNTIYF. The CDR3, as DNA: TGTGCCACCAGCAGAGATGGCGGGCCTGGAAACACCATATATTTT.

By proportion, this clonotype is medium-sized (0.01 to 0.1%). The CDR3 region has the DNA TGTGCCAGCAGTAACGGTGGACGGGGTAGCAATCAGCCCCAGCATTTT. Amino acid sequence: CASSNGGRGSNQPQHF. This chain uses TRBV12-3 or TRBV12-4 with TRBJ1-5; D remains ambiguous. The CDR3 is made up of 16 amino acids. The germline V and J ends were trimmed by 5 bases and 0 bases, with 14 bases remaining between them.

This chain links TRBV11-2 with TRBJ2-7, with D maybe TRBD2 (6 bases). The CDR3 consists of 14 residues. The germline V gene encodes CDR1 SGHAT and CDR2 FQNNGV. This CDR3 is CASSSDPGSSERYV. The CDR3 nucleotides are TGTGCAAGCAGCTCAGATCCCGGGAGCAGCGAGCGGTACGTC.

With respect to this clonotype: This may arise from a read error, as a much more abundant clone is one base away. The rearrangement uses TRBV20-1 and TRBJ2-1; D is undetermined. Between the trimmed V and J ends, which lost 3 bases and 10 bases, there was a span of 16 bases. Germline V CDR1 and CDR2: DFQATT, SNEGSKA (reference sequence). This CDR3 is 13 amino acids long. The CDR3 nucleotides read TGCAGTGCTAGGGGGAATTGTGCGACGGAGCAGTTCTTC. Translating it yields CSARGNCATEQFF.

This clonotype was observed once. V gene TRBV6-6 combines with J gene TRBJ1-5; D possibly corresponds to TRBD1 (5 bases). The germline V gene encodes CDR1 MNHNY and CDR2 SVGAGI (reference sequence). V was clipped by 3 bases and J by 4 bases, with 13 bases between them. This CDR3 contains 15 residues. The CDR3 DNA is TGTGCCAGCAGTTATGAGGGAGGGGTAAATCAGCCCCAGCATTTT. Protein: CASSYEGGVNQPQHF.

With respect to this clonotype: Mismatch with germline at one junction end may stem from a read error. In DNA form, the CDR3 reads TGTGCCAGCAGCATGGGCGTCCTAGCGGGCGATTGGAACTCCGGGGAGCTGTTTTTT. Translated, it gives CASSMGVLAGDWNSGELFF. V usage is TRBV5-4 and J usage is TRBJ2-2; 8 bases match TRBD2. Germline CDR1 is SGHNT and CDR2 is YYREEE (reference sequence). The CDR3 is 19 amino acids.

The sample holds many counts of this clonotype. This rearrangement joins TRBV20-1 to TRBJ2-1, with D hard to call. Trimming removed 1 base at V and 5 bases at J, with 6 bases between. Germline CDR1 DFQATT, CDR2 SNEGSKA (reference sequence). This CDR3 is built from 12 residues. CDR3 nucleotides: TGCAGTGCTAGAGGGTTGAACAATGAGCAGTTCTTC. Its protein is CSARGLNNEQFF.

This clonotype showed up many times. This chain connects TRBV12-3 or TRBV12-4 to TRBJ1-2; 7 nucleotides match TRBD1. V shed 5 bases, J shed 0 bases, and the junction held 6 bases outside the gene matches. The CDR3 loop spans 15 amino acids. The CDR3 DNA sequence: TGTGCCAGCAGTCGTACAGGGGAAGCTAACTATGGCTACACCTTC. Translation gives CASSRTGEANYGYTF.

Concerning this clonotype: Given a much more abundant clone one base away, this may be a read error. In nucleotides, the CDR3 is TGCAGTGCTAGGGGGAATGGTTCTCAGCCCCAGCATTTT. Translated, it gives CSARGNGSQPQHF. The V gene is TRBV20-1, the J gene TRBJ1-5; D is unclear. Deletions cut 3 bases from V and 6 bases from J, with 12 bases between. Germline lookup yields CDR1 DFQATT and CDR2 SNEGSKA (reference sequence). The CDR3 length is 13 residues.

Remarks on this clonotype: A junction end diverges from the germline sequence, so it may reflect a read error. This rearrangement joins TRBV12-3 or TRBV12-4 to TRBJ2-1; D may be TRBD1 (5 bases). The CDR3 consists of 15 residues. In DNA, the CDR3 is TGTGCCAACAGTTTAGGGGCAGGCTACTACAATGAGCAGTTCTTC. This encodes CANSLGAGYYNEQFF.

V gene TRBV11-3 combines with J gene TRBJ2-1, with D uncertain. Germline V gene sequence: CDR1 SGHNT, CDR2 YENEEA. V lost 0 bases to trimming and J lost 8 bases, with 23 bases between them. The CDR3 length is 18 residues. CDR3 in DNA: TGTGCCAGCAGCTTAGAGGGCGGTCGATCCCTTCTTTATGATGAGCAGTTCTTC. This codes for CASSLEGGRSLLYDEQFF.

The DNA of the CDR3 is TGTGCCAGTAACTCCGGACAGAGGGCCTACAATGAGCAGTTCTTC. As protein: CASNSGQRAYNEQFF. The V gene is TRBV5-4, the J gene TRBJ2-1; a possible D gene is TRBD1 (6 bases). Germline CDR1 and CDR2: SGHNT and YYREEE (reference sequence). V lost 8 bases and J lost 2, with 17 bases in between. This CDR3 is 15 amino acids long.